A single sample gave rise to the 28 T cell receptor beta chains below, sequenced in a study of T cell responses to AZD1222 COVID-19 vaccine. Assay used: immunoSEQ multiplex PCR; TCRdb lists only in-frame clones, some missing. The sample includes roughly 180,000 clones, around 93% of them seen just once. Sequenced here: peripheral blood, sampled on day 0 of AZD1222 vaccination. These receptors all stem from an adult in good health.

The chain couples TRBV5-1 to TRBJ1-2; D not certain. Trimming took off 3 bases at V and 10 bases at J, with 10 bases between the two ends. The CDR3 sequence is 11 residues long. Germline V gene data show CDR1 as SGHRS and CDR2 as YFSETQ. Here the CDR3 DNA reads TGCGCCAGCAGCTCCGTCCGGGACTACACCTTC. This codes for CASSSVRDYTF.

This clone has just a few counts. CDR3 residues: CASSLADSYGYTF. The CDR3 DNA is TGTGCCAGCAGTTTGGCAGATTCCTATGGCTACACCTTC. The chain combines TRBV12-3 or TRBV12-4 with TRBJ1-2, with D uncertain. V lost 3 bases and J lost 4, with 9 bases in between. CDR3 size: 13 residues.

CDR3 DNA sequence: TGTGCCAGCGCCCAGACCAATCAGCCCCAGCATTTT. Translated: CASAQTNQPQHF. The chain joins TRBV7-2 to TRBJ1-5; unclear D gene. Per germline, CDR1 SGHTA and CDR2 FQGNSA. This CDR3 has 12 residues. Trimming took off 8 bases at V and 3 bases at J, with 8 bases between the two ends.

A word on this clone: The identical CDR3 is also encoded by other nucleotide sequences in the sample. V and J are TRBV12-3 or TRBV12-4 and TRBJ1-2; D call uncertain. V was clipped by 3 bases and J by 2 bases, with 7 bases between them. This CDR3 contains 13 residues. The CDR3 loop is CASSLGGNYGYTF. The CDR3 nucleotides read TGTGCCAGCAGTTTGGGAGGGAACTATGGCTACACCTTC.

The genes are TRBV28 and TRBJ2-4, with a tentative D call TRBD2 (5 bases). V was shortened by 4 bases and J by 2 bases, with 6 bases between the two germline ends. Per the germline V gene, CDR1 is MDHEN and CDR2 is SYDVKM. This CDR3 is 13 amino acids long. The CDR3 loop is CASSWESKNIQYF. In DNA form, the CDR3 reads TGTGCCAGCAGTTGGGAGTCCAAAAACATTCAGTACTTC.

The V and J genes are TRBV27 and TRBJ2-7; D ambiguous. The CDR3 extends over 14 amino acids. Germline loops: CDR1 MNHEY, CDR2 SMNVEV (reference sequence). Trimming took 0 bases from V and 4 from J, leaving 10 bases between them. CDR3 protein: CASSLSTLWYEQYF. Here the CDR3 DNA reads TGTGCCAGCAGTTTATCGACATTATGGTACGAGCAGTACTTC.

This chain joins TRBV5-4 and TRBJ1-6; D not resolved. The ends were cut back, 3 bases at V and 5 bases at J, with 6 bases in the middle. Germline V gene sequence: CDR1 SGHNT, CDR2 YYREEE (reference sequence). This CDR3 has 13 amino acids. In nucleotides, the CDR3 is TGTGCCAGCAGCTCGTCTGATAATTCACCCCTCCACTTT. Amino acid sequence: CASSSSDNSPLHF.

The rearrangement links TRBV6-5 to TRBJ2-2; TRBD1 might be the D (5 bases). The CDR3 covers 14 residues. Germline V gene data show CDR1 as MNHEY and CDR2 as SVGAGI. Trimming left V 7 bases short and J 6 bases short, with 15 bases between. CDR3 DNA sequence: TGTGCCAGCAACAAACCTACAGGCCCCGGGGAGCTGTTTTTT. Protein: CASNKPTGPGELFF.

This clone appeared a single time. The chain employs TRBV24-1 and TRBJ1-1; 7 bases are shared with TRBD1. Germline CDR1 KGHDR, CDR2 SFDVKD. V dropped 5 bases and J dropped 4; count of bases not matched to a gene: 3. CDR3 size: 13 residues. CDR3 DNA: TGTGCCACCAGTGTGGCAGGGGGCACTGAAGCTTTCTTT. It translates to CATSVAGGTEAFF.

This clone was seen a single time. V usage is TRBV4-1 and J usage is TRBJ1-4; D perhaps matches TRBD1 (5 bases). This CDR3 is built from 16 residues. The V and J ends lost 1 base and 6 bases respectively, with 15 bases between them. Germline V gene lookup returns CDR1 MGHRA and CDR2 YSYEKL. The CDR3 is CASSQVSRGNDEKLFF. In DNA, the CDR3 is TGCGCCAGCAGCCAAGTGAGTCGGGGGAACGATGAAAAACTGTTTTTT.

V is TRBV28 and J is TRBJ1-5; no firm D call. The CDR3 is made up of 15 amino acids. In germline, CDR1 is MDHEN, CDR2 SYDVKM. V was pared by 6 bases and J by 2 bases, with 14 bases between. The CDR3 DNA reads TGTGCCAGCAGCCGAGGGCCCGGGCGCAATCAGCCCCAGCATTTT. Protein: CASSRGPGRNQPQHF. The whole variable domain, filled in from reference TRBV28 and TRBJ1-5, reads DVKVTQSSRYLVKRTGEKVFLECVQDMDHENMFWYRQDPGLGLRLIYFSYDVKMKEKGDIPEGYSVSREKKERFSLILESASTNQTSMYLCASSRGPGRNQPQHFGDGTRLSIL.

This chain joins TRBV29-1 and TRBJ1-2; D is perhaps TRBD1 (5 bases). Germline assignment: CDR1 SQVTM and CDR2 ANQGSEA. The CDR3 spans 13 residues. Trimming cost V 7 bases and J 3 bases, with 15 bases left between them. The CDR3 region is CSAAGGTDYGYTF. The CDR3 region has the DNA TGCAGCGCCGCGGGCGGGACGGACTATGGCTACACCTTC. Complete variable domain (other parts from reference TRBV29-1 and TRBJ1-2): SAVISQKPSRDICQRGTSLTIQCQVDSQVTMMFWYRQQPGQSLTLIATANQGSEATYESGFVIDKFPISRPNLTFSTLTVSNMSPEDSSIYLCSAAGGTDYGYTFGSGTRLTVV.

The V gene is TRBV7-3, the J gene TRBJ1-1; D not resolved. Germline V gives CDR1 SGHTA, CDR2 FQGTGA. The CDR3 has 13 amino acids. With 1 base removed from V and 3 bases from J, the gap between germline ends came to 6 bases. In DNA, the CDR3 is TGTGCCAGCAGCTTAATGATGGACACTGAAGCTTTCTTT. It encodes CASSLMMDTEAFF.

V and J are TRBV5-1 and TRBJ1-6; D not resolved. In germline, CDR1 is SGHRS, CDR2 YFSETQ. The CDR3 contains 13 residues. V was cut by 2 bases and J by 8 bases, with 8 bases left in between. In DNA form, the CDR3 reads TGCGCCAGCAGCTTCGGGAGCGATTCACCCCTCCACTTT. It specifies CASSFGSDSPLHF.

A single count supports this clone. This chain connects TRBV7-2 to TRBJ1-5; D not resolved. V was trimmed by 5 bases and J by 7 bases, leaving 12 bases between them. The CDR3 has 13 amino acids. Germline V CDR1 and CDR2: SGHTA, FQGNSA. CDR3 residues: CASSPFVGQPQHF. The CDR3 nucleotides are TGTGCCAGCAGCCCCTTTGTGGGGCAGCCCCAGCATTTT. The variable domain in full, with the rest retrieved from reference TRBV7-2 and TRBJ1-5, is GAGVSQSPSNKVTEKGKDVELRCDPISGHTALYWYRQSLGQGLEFLIYFQGNSAPDKSGLPSDRFSAERTGGSVSTLTIQRTQQEDSAVYLCASSPFVGQPQHFGDGTRLSIL.

The chain joins TRBV30 to TRBJ1-5; D is ambiguous. The CDR3 covers 14 residues. Germline V gives CDR1 GTSNPN, CDR2 SVGIG (reference sequence). The V gene lost 1 base and the J gene lost 3 bases, with 10 bases spanning the gap. This chain's CDR3 is CAWSGRRNNQPQHF. The CDR3 DNA sequence: TGTGCCTGGAGTGGCAGAAGAAACAATCAGCCCCAGCATTTT.

V usage is TRBV7-2 and J usage is TRBJ2-3; tentative D call: TRBD2 (6 bases). Germline lookup yields CDR1 SGHTA and CDR2 FQGNSA. V dropped 5 bases and J dropped 0 bases, with 12 bases sitting between them. This CDR3 is 15 amino acids long. CDR3 residues: CASSTGLTSTDTQYF. The CDR3 bases are TGTGCCAGCAGCACGGGACTGACTAGCACAGATACGCAGTATTTT.

This rearrangement joins TRBV6-5 to TRBJ2-1; D gene uncertain. The CDR3 loop spans 15 amino acids. The germline CDR1 and CDR2 sequences are MNHEY and SVGAGI. V was clipped by 10 bases and J by 0 bases, with 16 bases between them. The CDR3 protein is CATQSRRISYNEQFF. CDR3 nucleotides: TGTGCCACCCAGTCCAGACGGATCTCCTACAATGAGCAGTTCTTC.

Concerning this clone: Other nucleotide sequences from this sample produce the same CDR3. The chain is built from TRBV28 and TRBJ2-7, with D hard to call. CDR1 is MDHEN and CDR2 is SYDVKM in the germline V gene. Between the trimmed V and J ends, which lost 3 bases and 3 bases, there was a span of 6 bases. The CDR3 sequence is 12 residues long. CDR3 loop: CASSLRLYEQYF. CDR3 DNA: TGTGCCAGCAGTTTGCGTCTCTACGAGCAGTACTTC.

The gene calls are TRBV5-1 and TRBJ2-1, with 8 bases matching TRBD2. The CDR3 is 16 residues long. The germline gives CDR1 SGHRS, CDR2 YFSETQ. V dropped 0 bases and J dropped 0; count of bases not matched to a gene: 2. CDR3 amino acids: CASSLAGGTSYNEQFF. The CDR3 nucleotides are TGCGCCAGCAGCTTGGCGGGGGGGACCTCCTACAATGAGCAGTTCTTC.

This clone was recorded a few times. The chain carries TRBV4-1 and TRBJ1-1; D remains ambiguous. CDR3 length: 13 residues. Trimming pared 0 bases from V and 6 bases from J, leaving 8 bases between. The germline CDR1 and CDR2 sequences are MGHRA and YSYEKL. The CDR3, as DNA: TGCGCCAGCAGCCAAGAACCCGGGGCTGAAGCTTTCTTT. Translating gives CASSQEPGAEAFF.

In this sample, this clone turned up once. The rearrangement links TRBV4-3 to TRBJ1-1, with TRBD1 as a possible D gene (5 bases). The CDR3 sequence is 15 residues long. The V gene lost 3 bases and the J gene lost 1 base, with 12 bases spanning the gap. Germline loops: CDR1 LGHNA, CDR2 YSLEER. The CDR3 is CASSHLGRSNTEAFF. The DNA of the CDR3 is TGCGCCAGCAGCCACCTGGGACGGTCGAACACTGAAGCTTTCTTT.

The V call is TRBV28, the J call TRBJ1-2, with 8 positions matching TRBD1. Germline V gene data show CDR1 as MDHEN and CDR2 as SYDVKM. V gave up 6 bases and J gave up 0 bases; unmatched junction bases: 6. This CDR3 is built from 15 residues. CDR3 sequence reads: CASSPAGGSNYGYTF. The CDR3 region has the DNA TGTGCCAGCAGCCCTGCAGGGGGCTCTAACTATGGCTACACCTTC.

The gene calls are TRBV5-1 and TRBJ2-7, with D perhaps TRBD2 (5 bases). Germline CDR1 SGHRS, CDR2 YFSETQ. This CDR3 contains 15 residues. Trimming stripped 3 bases from V and 0 bases from J, with 13 bases between. The CDR3 loop reads CASSSGYDYSYEQYF. The CDR3 bases are TGCGCCAGCAGCTCGGGGTATGACTACTCCTACGAGCAGTACTTC.

V usage is TRBV19 and J usage is TRBJ2-1, with 9 bases matching TRBD1. The junction had 10 bases not matched to a gene; V was cut back by 4 bases and J by 3 bases. Germline lookup yields CDR1 LNHDA and CDR2 SQIVND (reference sequence). The CDR3 is made up of 17 amino acids. CDR3 in amino acids: CASSRDRARFIYNEQFF. The CDR3 coding sequence is TGTGCCAGTAGTAGGGACAGGGCCCGGTTTATCTACAATGAGCAGTTCTTC.

The rearrangement joins TRBV11-2 to TRBJ2-7; 13 bases match TRBD2. The germline V gene has CDR1 SGHAT and CDR2 FQNNGV. The CDR3 is made up of 18 amino acids. V shed 4 bases and J 4 bases; nucleotides not matched to a gene: 13. This CDR3 is CASSSVSGTSGNVYEQYF. DNA for the CDR3: TGTGCCAGCAGCTCGGTATCCGGGACTAGCGGGAATGTTTACGAGCAGTACTTC.

V is TRBV18 and J is TRBJ2-1; D may be TRBD1 (5 bases). Germline CDR1 is KGHSH and CDR2 is LQKENI. The V end was cut by 5 bases, the J end by 5 bases, with 10 bases between. The CDR3 covers 13 residues. CDR3 residues: CASSILQDNEQFF. The CDR3 region has the DNA TGTGCCAGCTCAATATTACAGGACAATGAGCAGTTCTTC.

V is TRBV27 and J is TRBJ2-1; D is uncertain. The ends were cut back, 5 bases at V and 9 bases at J, with 11 bases in the middle. Germline CDR1 reads MNHEY; CDR2 reads SMNVEV (reference sequence). This CDR3 region has 12 residues. CDR3 loop: CASSPTLSEQFF. The CDR3 DNA follows: TGTGCCAGCAGTCCAACCCTGAGTGAGCAGTTCTTC.